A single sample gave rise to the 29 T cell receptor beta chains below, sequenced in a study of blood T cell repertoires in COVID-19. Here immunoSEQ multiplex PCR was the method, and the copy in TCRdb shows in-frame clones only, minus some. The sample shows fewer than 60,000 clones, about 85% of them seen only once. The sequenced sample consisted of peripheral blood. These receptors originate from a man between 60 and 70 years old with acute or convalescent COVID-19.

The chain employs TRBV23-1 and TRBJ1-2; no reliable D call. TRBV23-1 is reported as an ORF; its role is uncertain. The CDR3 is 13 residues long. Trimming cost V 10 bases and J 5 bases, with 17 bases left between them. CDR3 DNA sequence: TGCGCCATCCCCCTCCCAGAAGTGTATGGCTACACCTTC. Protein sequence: CAIPLPEVYGYTF.

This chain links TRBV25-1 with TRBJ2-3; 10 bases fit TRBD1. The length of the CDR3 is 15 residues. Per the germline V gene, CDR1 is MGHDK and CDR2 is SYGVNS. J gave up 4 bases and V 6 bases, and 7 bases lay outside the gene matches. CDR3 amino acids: CASRAGTGAADTQYF. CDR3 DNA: TGTGCCAGCAGGGCCGGGACAGGGGCAGCAGATACGCAGTATTTT.

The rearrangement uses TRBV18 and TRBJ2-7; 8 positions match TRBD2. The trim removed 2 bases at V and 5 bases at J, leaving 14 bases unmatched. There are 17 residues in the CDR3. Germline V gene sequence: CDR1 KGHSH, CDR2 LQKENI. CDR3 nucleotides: TGTGCCAGCTCACCAAGCCCCCCCGCGGGAGGTGCAAACGAGCAGTACTTC. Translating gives CASSPSPPAGGANEQYF.

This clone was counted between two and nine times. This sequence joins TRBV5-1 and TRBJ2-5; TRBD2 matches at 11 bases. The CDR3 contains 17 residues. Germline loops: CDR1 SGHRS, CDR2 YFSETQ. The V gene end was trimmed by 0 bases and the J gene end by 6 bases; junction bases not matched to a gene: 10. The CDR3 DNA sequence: TGCGCCAGCAGCTTGGCCCTCCGTAGCGGGAGGGCTCAGACCCAGTACTTC. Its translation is CASSLALRSGRAQTQYF.

The CDR3 loop reads CASSPGTSGYTDTQYF. Here the CDR3 DNA reads TGCGCCAGCAGCCCCGGGACTAGCGGCTACACAGATACGCAGTATTTT. The chain is built from TRBV5-1 and TRBJ2-3, with 11 bases lining up with TRBD2. This CDR3 is 16 amino acids long. Germline CDR1 and CDR2: SGHRS and YFSETQ. The junction had 6 bases not matched to a gene; V was cut back by 4 bases and J by 2 bases.

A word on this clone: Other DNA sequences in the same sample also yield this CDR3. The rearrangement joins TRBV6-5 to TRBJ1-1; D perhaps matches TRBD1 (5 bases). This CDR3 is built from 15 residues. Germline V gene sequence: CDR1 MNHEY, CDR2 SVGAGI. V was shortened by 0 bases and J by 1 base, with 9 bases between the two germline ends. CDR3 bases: TGTGCCAGCAGTTACTCATCTAGGGGGAACACTGAAGCTTTCTTT. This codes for CASSYSSRGNTEAFF.

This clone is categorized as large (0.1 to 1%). CDR3 coding DNA: TGCGCCAGCAGCCAACCCGTGGACATAGAAGAGACCCAGTACTTC. Residues: CASSQPVDIEETQYF. This sequence joins TRBV4-1 and TRBJ2-5, with a weak D call TRBD1 (5 bases). V gave up 2 bases and J gave up 3 bases, with 13 bases separating them. CDR1 is MGHRA, CDR2 YSYEKL, per germline. This CDR3 has 15 amino acids.

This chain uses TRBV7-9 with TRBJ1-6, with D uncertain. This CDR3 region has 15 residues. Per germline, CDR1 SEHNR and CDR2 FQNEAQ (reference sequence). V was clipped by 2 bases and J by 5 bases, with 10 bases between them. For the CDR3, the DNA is TGTGCCAGCAGCTTACATGGGGAGAATAATTCACCCCTCCACTTT. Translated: CASSLHGENNSPLHF. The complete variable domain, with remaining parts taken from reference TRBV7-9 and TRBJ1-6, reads DTGVSQNPRHKITKRGQNVTFRCDPISEHNRLYWYRQTLGQGPEFLTYFQNEAQLEKSRLLSDRFSAERPKGSFSTLEIQRTEQGDSAMYLCASSLHGENNSPLHFGNGTRLTVT.

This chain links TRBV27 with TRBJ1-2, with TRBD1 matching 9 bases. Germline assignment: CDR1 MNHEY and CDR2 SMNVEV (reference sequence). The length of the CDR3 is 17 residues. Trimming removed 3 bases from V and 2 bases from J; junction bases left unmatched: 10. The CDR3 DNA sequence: TGTGCCAGCAGTTTTACCCGCCCGGGACAGGGAAACTATGGCTACACCTTC. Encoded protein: CASSFTRPGQGNYGYTF.

CDR3 loop: CASSYSGTVNTGELFF. In DNA, the CDR3 is TGTGCCAGCAGTTACTCAGGAACCGTTAACACCGGGGAGCTGTTTTTT. The V gene is TRBV28, the J gene TRBJ2-2; D uncertain. Trimming stripped 4 bases from V and 2 bases from J, with 14 bases between. The CDR3 consists of 16 residues. Germline CDR1 is MDHEN and CDR2 is SYDVKM.

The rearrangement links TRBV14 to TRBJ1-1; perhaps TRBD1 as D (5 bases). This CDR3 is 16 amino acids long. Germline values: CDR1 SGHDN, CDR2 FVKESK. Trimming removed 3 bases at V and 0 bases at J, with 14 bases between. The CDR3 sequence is CASSHGRGAMNTEAFF. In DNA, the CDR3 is TGTGCCAGCAGCCACGGGCGGGGCGCCATGAACACTGAAGCTTTCTTT.

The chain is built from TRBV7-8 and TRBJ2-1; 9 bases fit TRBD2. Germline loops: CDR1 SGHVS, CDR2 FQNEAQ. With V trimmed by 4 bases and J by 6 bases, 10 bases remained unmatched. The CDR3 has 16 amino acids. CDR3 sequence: CASSSQLAGMVNEQFF. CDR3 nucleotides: TGTGCCAGCAGCTCCCAGCTAGCGGGAATGGTCAATGAGCAGTTCTTC.

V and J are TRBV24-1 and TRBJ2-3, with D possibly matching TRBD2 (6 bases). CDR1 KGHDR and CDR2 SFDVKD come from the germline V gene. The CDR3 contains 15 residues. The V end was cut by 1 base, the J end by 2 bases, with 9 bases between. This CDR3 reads CATSDLSRDTDTQYF. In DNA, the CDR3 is TGTGCCACCAGTGATTTATCGCGGGACACAGATACGCAGTATTTT.

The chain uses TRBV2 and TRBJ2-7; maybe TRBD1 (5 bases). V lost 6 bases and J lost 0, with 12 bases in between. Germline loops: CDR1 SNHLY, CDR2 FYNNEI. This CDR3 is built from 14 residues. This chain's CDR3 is CASRPRQSSYEQYF. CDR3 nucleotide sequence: TGTGCCAGCAGACCTAGACAGAGCTCCTACGAGCAGTACTTC.

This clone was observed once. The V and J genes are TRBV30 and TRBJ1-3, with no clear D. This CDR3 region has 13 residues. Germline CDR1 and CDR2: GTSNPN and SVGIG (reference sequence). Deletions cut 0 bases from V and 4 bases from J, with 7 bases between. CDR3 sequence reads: CAWSVSEGNTIYF. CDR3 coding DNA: TGTGCCTGGAGTGTTTCGGAGGGAAACACCATATATTTT.

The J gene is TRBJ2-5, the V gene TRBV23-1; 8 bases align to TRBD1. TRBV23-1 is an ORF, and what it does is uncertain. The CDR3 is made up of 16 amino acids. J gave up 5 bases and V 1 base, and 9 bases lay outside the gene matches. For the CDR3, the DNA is TGCGCCAGCAGTCAATGTCCAGGGGGCATAGGGGAGACCCAGTACTTC. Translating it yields CASSQCPGGIGETQYF.

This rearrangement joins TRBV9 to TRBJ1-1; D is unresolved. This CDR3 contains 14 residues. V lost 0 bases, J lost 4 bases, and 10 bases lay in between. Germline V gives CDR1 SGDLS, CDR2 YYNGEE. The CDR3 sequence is CASSVAGGSTEAFF. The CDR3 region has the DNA TGTGCCAGCAGCGTAGCAGGTGGGAGCACTGAAGCTTTCTTT.

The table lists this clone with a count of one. In DNA form, the CDR3 reads TGTGCCAGCTCATGGGGACATGGGGACTCACCCCTCCACTTT. Translated: CASSWGHGDSPLHF. The chain uses TRBV11-2 and TRBJ1-6; D is perhaps TRBD1 (6 bases). Per the germline V gene, CDR1 is SGHAT and CDR2 is FQNNGV. Between the trimmed V and J ends, which lost 8 bases and 10 bases, there was a span of 18 bases. CDR3 length: 14 residues.

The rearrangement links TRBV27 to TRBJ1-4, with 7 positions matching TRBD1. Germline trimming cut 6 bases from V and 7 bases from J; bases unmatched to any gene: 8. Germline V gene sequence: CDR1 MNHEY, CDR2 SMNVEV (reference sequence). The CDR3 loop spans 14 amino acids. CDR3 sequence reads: CASRQTGKGEKLFF. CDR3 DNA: TGTGCCAGCAGACAGACAGGGAAAGGTGAAAAACTGTTTTTT.

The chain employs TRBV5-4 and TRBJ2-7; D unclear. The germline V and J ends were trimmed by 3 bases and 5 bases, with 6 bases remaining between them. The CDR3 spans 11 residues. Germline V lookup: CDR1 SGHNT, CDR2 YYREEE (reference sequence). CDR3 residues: CASSYFNEQYF. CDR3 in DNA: TGTGCCAGCAGCTACTTCAACGAGCAGTACTTC.

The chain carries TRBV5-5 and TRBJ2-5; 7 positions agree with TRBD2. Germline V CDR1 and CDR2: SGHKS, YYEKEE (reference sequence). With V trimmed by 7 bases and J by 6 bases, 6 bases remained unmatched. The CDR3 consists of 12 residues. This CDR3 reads CASYAGVKTQYF. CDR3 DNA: TGTGCCAGCTACGCGGGGGTAAAGACCCAGTACTTC.

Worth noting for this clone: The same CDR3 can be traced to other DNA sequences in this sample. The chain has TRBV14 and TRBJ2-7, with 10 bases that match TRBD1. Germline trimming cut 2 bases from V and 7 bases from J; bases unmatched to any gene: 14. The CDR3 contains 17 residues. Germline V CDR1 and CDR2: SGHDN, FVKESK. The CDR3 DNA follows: TGTGCCAGCAGCCAATTTCGATTGCGGGACAGGGGATGGGAGCAGTACTTC. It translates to CASSQFRLRDRGWEQYF.

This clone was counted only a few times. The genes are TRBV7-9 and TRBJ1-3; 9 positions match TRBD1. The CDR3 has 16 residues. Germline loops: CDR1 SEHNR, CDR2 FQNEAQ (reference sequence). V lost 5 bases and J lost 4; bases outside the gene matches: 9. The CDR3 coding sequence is TGTGCCAGCAGCCACAGGGGGCGAAGAGAAGGAAACACCATATATTTT. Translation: CASSHRGRREGNTIYF.

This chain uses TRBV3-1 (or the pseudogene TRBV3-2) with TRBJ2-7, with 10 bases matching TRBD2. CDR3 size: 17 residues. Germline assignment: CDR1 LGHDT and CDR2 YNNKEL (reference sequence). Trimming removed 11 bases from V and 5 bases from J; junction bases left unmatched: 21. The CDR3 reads CASGGLAGVIRTHEQYF. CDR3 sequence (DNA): TGTGCCTCCGGGGGTCTAGCGGGAGTTATAAGAACTCACGAGCAGTACTTC.

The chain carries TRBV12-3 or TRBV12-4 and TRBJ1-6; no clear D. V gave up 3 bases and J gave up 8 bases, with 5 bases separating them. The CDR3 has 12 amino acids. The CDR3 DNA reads TGTGCCAGCAGTTTTTCGGATTCACCCCTCCACTTT. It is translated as CASSFSDSPLHF.

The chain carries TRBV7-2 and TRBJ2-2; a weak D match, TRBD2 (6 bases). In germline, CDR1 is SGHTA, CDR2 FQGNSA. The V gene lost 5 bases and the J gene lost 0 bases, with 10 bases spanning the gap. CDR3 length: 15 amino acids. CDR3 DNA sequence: TGTGCCAGCAGCGCTCGGAGGGCGAACACCGGGGAGCTGTTTTTT. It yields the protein CASSARRANTGELFF.

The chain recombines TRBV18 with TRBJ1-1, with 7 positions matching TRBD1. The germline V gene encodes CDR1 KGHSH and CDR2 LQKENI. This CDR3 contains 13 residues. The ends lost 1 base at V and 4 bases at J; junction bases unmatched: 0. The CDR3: CASSPQGATEAFF. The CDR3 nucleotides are TGTGCCAGCTCACCACAGGGGGCCACTGAAGCTTTCTTT.

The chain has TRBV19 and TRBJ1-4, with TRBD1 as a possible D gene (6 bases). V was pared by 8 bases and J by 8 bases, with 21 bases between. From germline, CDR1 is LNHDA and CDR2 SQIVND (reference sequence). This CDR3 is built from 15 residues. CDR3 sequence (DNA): TGTGCCAGTCTCCCCTATCCAGGGGAGGGGGAAAAACTGTTTTTT. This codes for CASLPYPGEGEKLFF.

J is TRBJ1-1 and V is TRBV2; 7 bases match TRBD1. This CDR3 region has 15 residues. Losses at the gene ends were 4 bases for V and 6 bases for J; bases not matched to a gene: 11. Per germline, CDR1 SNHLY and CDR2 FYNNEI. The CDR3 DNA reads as TGTGCCAGCAGTGTGAGAGGGGGCGGGGCCCCTGAAGCTTTCTTT. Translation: CASSVRGGGAPEAFF. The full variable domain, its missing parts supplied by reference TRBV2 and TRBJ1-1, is EPEVTQTPSHQVTQMGQEVILRCVPISNHLYFYWYRQILGQKVEFLVSFYNNEISEKSEIFDDQFSVERPDGSNFTLKIRSTKLEDSAMYFCASSVRGGGAPEAFFGQGTRLTVV.